A single sample gave rise to the 30 T cell receptor beta chains below, sequenced in a study of T cells after yellow fever vaccination (dated by TCRdb to between 2017 and 2020). The receptor library was made with 5' RACE. Sequencing took place on an Illumina NovaSeq 6000. TCRdb took the public reads, trimmed them with fastp at Q25, ran MiXCR for clone calling and kept in-frame beta chains. A single entry per CDR3 protein holds the most common genes and DNA from its merged rows. In all, the sample holds some 350,000 distinct CDR3 sequences, and 3% to 4.5% of those were seen once. The leading ten clones occupy 20% to 30% of the sample. The treatment or condition label of this sample denotes: live attenuated yellow fever vaccine strain. The sample in question was PBMCs, obtained 5 days after the yellow fever booster vaccination. Every receptor here comes from a man aged 18 to 30 who received the YFV17D yellow fever vaccine.

This clonotype was counted ten times or more. The V and J genes are TRBV29-1 and TRBJ1-4; 9 bases fit TRBD1. V dropped 1 base and J dropped 3; count of bases not matched to a gene: 6. Per the germline V gene, CDR1 is SQVTM and CDR2 is ANQGSEA. CDR3 length: 16 amino acids. The CDR3 bases are TGCAGCGTTGAAGTCCCACAGGGGGCGGCTAATGAAAAACTGTTTTTT. Its translation: CSVEVPQGAANEKLFF.

V and J are TRBV29-1 and TRBJ2-7; TRBD2 matches at 9 bases. Germline V gene lookup returns CDR1 SQVTM and CDR2 ANQGSEA. There are 15 residues in the CDR3. The junction had 10 bases not matched to a gene; V was cut back by 4 bases and J by 3 bases. CDR3 DNA: TGCAGCGTTGGTCCTAGACTAGCGGAGATCTACGAGCAGTACTTC. Translated: CSVGPRLAEIYEQYF.

This clonotype was seen a handful of times. J is TRBJ2-1 and V is TRBV20-1; TRBD1 agrees at 8 bases. Germline V gene sequence: CDR1 DFQATT, CDR2 SNEGSKA (reference sequence). The CDR3 has 16 residues. The V and J ends lost 2 bases and 4 bases, in that order; junction bases with no gene match: 10. The CDR3 DNA sequence: TGCAGTGCTAGATGGGACAGGCGAAAGAGTTACAATGAGCAGTTCTTC. Its protein is CSARWDRRKSYNEQFF.

V is TRBV5-4 and J is TRBJ2-1; TRBD1 or TRBD2 may be the D gene (5 bases each). The CDR3 is 12 amino acids. V was trimmed by 4 bases and J by 9 bases, leaving 11 bases between them. Looked up from germline, CDR1 is SGHNT and CDR2 is YYREEE (reference sequence). CDR3 coding DNA: TGTGCCAGCAGCGCGACAGAGGGTGAGCAGTTCTTC. Protein: CASSATEGEQFF.

This clonotype was recorded many times. This chain connects TRBV7-3 to TRBJ1-2; TRBD1 is a possible D gene (5 bases). The length of the CDR3 is 13 residues. The V gene's germline CDR1 is SGHTA and CDR2 FQGTGA. The V end was cut by 5 bases, the J end by 5 bases, with 12 bases between. In nucleotides, the CDR3 is TGTGCCAGCAGCCAACGGGGGGGATATGGCTACACCTTC. It is translated as CASSQRGGYGYTF.

This clonotype was observed at least ten times. This chain joins TRBV5-1 and TRBJ2-5; 7 positions agree with TRBD1. Trimming removed 2 bases from V and 4 bases from J; junction bases left unmatched: 5. Germline assignment: CDR1 SGHRS and CDR2 YFSETQ. CDR3 length: 14 amino acids. The CDR3 bases are TGCGCCAGCAGCTTCGGGACAGTAGGAGAGACCCAGTACTTC. Its protein is CASSFGTVGETQYF.

The sample holds a few counts of this clonotype. The chain has TRBV20-1 and TRBJ2-1, with 8 bases identical to TRBD1. Germline CDR1 reads DFQATT; CDR2 reads SNEGSKA (reference sequence). The CDR3 extends over 17 amino acids. Trimming at V came to 0 bases and at J to 2 bases, leaving 9 bases not matched to a gene. CDR3 sequence reads: CSARDRTGKRAYNEQFF. CDR3 nucleotides: TGCAGTGCTAGAGACAGGACAGGGAAACGGGCCTACAATGAGCAGTTCTTC.

This clonotype was counted between two and nine times. Possible read error: a much larger clone is one base away. This sequence joins TRBV20-1 and TRBJ2-1; D is perhaps TRBD1 or TRBD2 (6 bases each). This CDR3 contains 15 residues. Germline-derived CDR1 and CDR2 are DFQATT and SNEGSKA (reference sequence). The V gene lost 3 bases and the J gene lost 4 bases, with 16 bases spanning the gap. The DNA for the CDR3 is TGCAGTGCTAGTGATCGGGGGCGGTGGTACAATGAGCAGTTCTTC. This encodes CSASDRGRWYNEQFF.

This clonotype appeared many times. This rearrangement joins TRBV10-3 to TRBJ2-2; D possibly corresponds to TRBD1 (6 bases). Trimming shortened V by 10 bases and J by 1 base, and 10 bases separated the two germline ends. The CDR3 runs to 13 residues. The V gene's germline CDR1 is ENHRY and CDR2 SYGVKD. The CDR3 nucleotides are TGTGCCACCATGACAGGGAACACCGGGGAGCTGTTTTTT. As protein: CATMTGNTGELFF.

The chain recombines TRBV5-6 with TRBJ1-1; 8 bases are a match to TRBD1. CDR1 and CDR2 (germline): SGHDT, YYEEEE. V shed 0 bases, J shed 4 bases, and the junction held 2 bases outside the gene matches. The CDR3 totals 14 residues. CDR3 protein: CASSLDQGATEAFF. DNA of the CDR3: TGTGCCAGCAGCTTGGACCAGGGGGCCACTGAAGCTTTCTTT. The full variable domain, with the rest looked up from reference TRBV5-6 and TRBJ1-1, is DAGVTQSPTHLIKTRGQQVTLRCSPKSGHDTVSWYQQALGQGPQFIFQYYEEEERQRGNFPDRFSGHQFPNYSSELNVNALLLGDSALYLCASSLDQGATEAFFGQGTRLTVV.

This clonotype was seen a handful of times. The chain carries TRBV29-1 and TRBJ2-3, with TRBD2 identical over 10 bases. The CDR3 consists of 15 residues. V trimming: 7 bases; J trimming: 3 bases; junction bases outside the gene matches: 10. Germline values: CDR1 SQVTM, CDR2 ANQGSEA. The CDR3 spells CSGQRGGDFTDTQYF. CDR3 DNA: TGCAGCGGGCAGCGGGGGGGCGATTTTACAGATACGCAGTATTTT.

This clonotype showed up just a few times. This sequence joins TRBV10-1 and TRBJ2-3, with TRBD2 matching over 12 bases. Germline values: CDR1 WNHNN, CDR2 SYGVQD (reference sequence). Trimming removed 9 bases from V and 4 bases from J; junction bases left unmatched: 2. The CDR3 totals 13 residues. The CDR3 protein is CARPSGGADTQYF. The CDR3 region has the DNA TGCGCCAGGCCTAGCGGGGGGGCAGATACGCAGTATTTT.

This sequence joins TRBV10-3 and TRBJ2-7; D may be TRBD2 (5 bases). The V end was cut by 6 bases, the J end by 1 base, with 7 bases between. CDR3 size: 12 residues. Germline CDR1 is ENHRY and CDR2 is SYGVKD. The CDR3 nucleotides are TGTGCCATCAGGAGGGATTCCTACGAGCAGTACTTC. This encodes CAIRRDSYEQYF.

This clonotype was seen ten or more times. V usage is TRBV20-1 and J usage is TRBJ2-5; 11 bases agree with TRBD2. The CDR3 spans 14 residues. V was clipped by 4 bases and J by 3 bases; unmatched bases: 4. CDR1 DFQATT and CDR2 SNEGSKA come from the germline V gene (reference sequence). CDR3: CSATTSGGKETQYF. As DNA, the CDR3 is TGCAGTGCTACAACTAGCGGGGGAAAAGAGACCCAGTACTTC.

This clonotype was observed a handful of times. The chain employs TRBV7-8 and TRBJ1-2; weak D call: TRBD1 (5 bases). Germline-derived CDR1 and CDR2 are SGHVS and FQNEAQ. The CDR3 consists of 14 residues. V dropped 2 bases and J dropped 4 bases, with 11 bases sitting between them. As DNA, the CDR3 is TGTGCCAGCAGCTTACAGGGATTTGGCTATGGCTACACCTTC. Its protein product is CASSLQGFGYGYTF.

The chain combines TRBV6-5 with TRBJ2-7; maybe TRBD2 (5 bases). V was pared by 8 bases and J by 2 bases, with 13 bases between. Germline CDR1 and CDR2: MNHEY and SVGAGI. The CDR3 extends over 13 amino acids. DNA for the CDR3: TGTGCCAGCGCGTCACAGACTACCTACGAGCAGTACGTC. It specifies CASASQTTYEQYV.

V and J are TRBV3-1 and TRBJ1-2; TRBD1 is a possible D gene (6 bases). The length of the CDR3 is 13 residues. Germline V gene sequence: CDR1 LGHDT, CDR2 YNNKEL (reference sequence). V lost 3 bases and J lost 6, with 11 bases in between. DNA of the CDR3: TGTGCCAGCAGCCATAGGTCAGGGGATGGCTACACCTTC. Translated, it gives CASSHRSGDGYTF.

This clonotype appeared a few times. This sequence joins TRBV6-2 or TRBV6-3 and TRBJ2-1; D might be TRBD2 (6 bases). Per the germline V gene, CDR1 is MNHEY and CDR2 is SVGEGT. CDR3 length: 16 amino acids. V gave up 5 bases and J gave up 5 bases, with 19 bases separating them. In DNA form, the CDR3 reads TGTGCCAGCAGTGACTTGTTTGTGGGGGAGGACAATGAGCAGTTCTTC. It encodes CASSDLFVGEDNEQFF.

This clonotype was seen a handful of times. The gene calls are TRBV7-8 and TRBJ1-2, with D hard to call. CDR1 is SGHVS, CDR2 FQNEAQ, per germline. The CDR3 extends over 16 amino acids. The ends were cut back, 1 base at V and 5 bases at J, with 17 bases in the middle. The CDR3 protein is CASSLGVDPLNYGYTF. CDR3 DNA sequence: TGTGCCAGCAGCTTAGGAGTGGACCCGCTAAATTATGGCTACACCTTC.

The rearrangement joins TRBV7-9 to TRBJ2-3; 8 bases are shared with TRBD2. V gave up 5 bases and J gave up 0 bases; unmatched junction bases: 7. The CDR3 length is 16 residues. The V gene's germline CDR1 is SEHNR and CDR2 FQNEAQ (reference sequence). The chain's CDR3 is CASSLIAGISTDTQYF. The DNA for the CDR3 is TGTGCCAGCAGCCTTATAGCGGGGATCAGCACAGATACGCAGTATTTT.

The chain joins TRBV28 to TRBJ1-5, with a tentative D call TRBD1 (6 bases). CDR1 MDHEN and CDR2 SYDVKM come from the germline V gene. With 5 bases removed from V and 6 bases from J, the gap between germline ends came to 14 bases. CDR3 length: 14 amino acids. In DNA, the CDR3 is TGTGCCAGCAGTCCCACAGGGCCTCGTCAGCCCCAGCATTTT. This encodes CASSPTGPRQPQHF. The full variable domain, its missing parts supplied by reference TRBV28 and TRBJ1-5, is DVKVTQSSRYLVKRTGEKVFLECVQDMDHENMFWYRQDPGLGLRLIYFSYDVKMKEKGDIPEGYSVSREKKERFSLILESASTNQTSMYLCASSPTGPRQPQHFGDGTRLSIL.

There are many counts of this clonotype. This CDR3 is CASSSRGVDEAFF. The CDR3 nucleotides read TGCGCCAGCAGCAGCCGGGGTGTCGATGAAGCTTTCTTT. This chain connects TRBV4-3 to TRBJ1-1, with D unresolved. CDR1 LGHNA and CDR2 YSLEER come from the germline V gene. Trimming left V 5 bases short and J 7 bases short, with 14 bases between. There are 13 residues in the CDR3.

At least ten counts were recorded for this clonotype. The chain has TRBV7-2 and TRBJ2-3; the D is unclear. This CDR3 has 12 residues. V lost 4 bases, J lost 10 bases, and 12 bases lay in between. CDR1 and CDR2 from the germline V gene are SGHTA and FQGNSA. CDR3 loop: CASSSYARSQYF. The CDR3 nucleotides read TGTGCCAGCAGCTCCTACGCTCGGTCGCAGTATTTT.

This clonotype has only a few counts. The rearrangement joins TRBV5-4 to TRBJ2-7; 7 positions match TRBD1. Germline V gene sequence: CDR1 SGHNT, CDR2 YYREEE (reference sequence). CDR3 length: 14 amino acids. V lost 4 bases and J lost 4; bases outside the gene matches: 8. The CDR3 bases are TGTGCCAGCAGCGCAAGGGGGCGTCAATACGAGCAGTACTTC. As protein: CASSARGRQYEQYF.

This chain joins TRBV6-2 or TRBV6-3 and TRBJ2-5, with D possibly matching TRBD1 (6 bases). Germline CDR1 is MNHEY and CDR2 is SVGEGT. The V gene lost 2 bases and the J gene lost 0 bases, with 10 bases spanning the gap. This CDR3 spans 15 amino acids. The CDR3 nucleotides are TGTGCCAGCAGTTACATGGGGGCGAACCAAGAGACCCAGTACTTC. Protein product: CASSYMGANQETQYF.

The rearrangement joins TRBV4-3 to TRBJ2-1; 7 nucleotides agree with TRBD2. V lost 0 bases to trimming and J lost 5 bases; unmatched junction nucleotides: 13. Looked up from germline, CDR1 is LGHNA and CDR2 is YSLEER. CDR3 length: 18 residues. The CDR3 spells CASSQDGRVGSQNNEQFF. The CDR3 region has the DNA TGCGCCAGCAGCCAAGATGGGAGGGTGGGGTCACAAAACAATGAGCAGTTCTTC.

This clonotype occurred many times. This chain links TRBV5-1 with TRBJ2-1; 7 nucleotides align to TRBD1. Germline lookup yields CDR1 SGHRS and CDR2 YFSETQ. This CDR3 is 15 amino acids long. V shed 3 bases, J shed 0 bases, and the junction held 3 bases outside the gene matches. The CDR3 is CASSSRQGSYNEQFF. CDR3 DNA sequence: TGCGCCAGCAGCTCGCGACAGGGCTCCTACAATGAGCAGTTCTTC. The full variable domain, completed using reference TRBV5-1 and TRBJ2-1, is KAGVTQTPRYLIKTRGQQVTLSCSPISGHRSVSWYQQTPGQGLQFLFEYFSETQRNKGNFPGRFSGRQFSNSRSEMNVSTLELGDSALYLCASSSRQGSYNEQFFGPGTRLTVL.

This clonotype was found a few times. J is TRBJ1-1 and V is TRBV15; no clear D. The germline V and J ends were trimmed by 1 base and 0 bases, with 9 bases remaining between them. Germline CDR1 LNHNV, CDR2 YYDKDF (reference sequence). The CDR3 spans 15 residues. Written as DNA, the CDR3 is TGTGCCACCAGCAGAGCTGTCCCTTTGAACACTGAAGCTTTCTTT. Its translation is CATSRAVPLNTEAFF. Supplemented by reference TRBV15 and TRBJ1-1, the full variable domain reads DAMVIQNPRYQVTQFGKPVTLSCSQTLNHNVMYWYQQKSSQAPKLLFHYYDKDFNNEADTPDNFQSRRPNTSFCFLDIRSPGLGDTAMYLCATSRAVPLNTEAFFGQGTRLTVV.

This clonotype was found a few times. This rearrangement joins TRBV25-1 to TRBJ2-2; 7 bases map to TRBD1. Germline V gene sequence: CDR1 MGHDK, CDR2 SYGVNS. The CDR3 has 15 residues. Trimming removed 8 bases from V and 4 bases from J; junction bases left unmatched: 10. The CDR3 is CASDRGGTITGELFF. CDR3 in DNA: TGTGCCAGCGACAGAGGGGGCACTATCACCGGGGAGCTGTTTTTT.

The chain has TRBV28 and TRBJ2-4, with D uncertain. The ends were cut back, 5 bases at V and 0 bases at J, with 5 bases in the middle. The CDR3 is 13 residues long. CDR1 and CDR2 (germline): MDHEN, SYDVKM. The DNA for the CDR3 is TGTGCCAGCAGTCCAGTAGCCAAAAACATTCAGTACTTC. Protein product: CASSPVAKNIQYF.